One TCR beta chain is described in this entry. Its antigen remains unidentified. The data are from a study of T-cell memory formation after mild COVID-19. Study summary: TCR clustering was largely donor specific. Whole-study results and caveats: The study found contracting CD4+ clones mainly in CM and EM and contracting CD8+ clones in EMRA. From day 15 to 85, contracting clones were balanced between CD4 and CD8, whereas later expanders leaned toward CD4+.

Germline lookup yields CDR1 SGHRS and CDR2 YFSETQ. The length of the CDR3 is 15 residues. Trimming at V came to 3 bases and at J to 8 bases, leaving 5 bases not matched to a gene. The TCR alpha and TCR beta cDNA libraries, bearing sample barcodes and UMIs, were generated by 5'RACE using constant-segment primers. TCRdb fed the 5' RACE reads into MiXCR, producing one record per CDR3 protein. This sample has about 410,000 distinct CDR3 sequences, with about 25% found just once. The sequencing input was PBMCs or a T cell subset sorted from them (not recorded which). J is TRBJ1-6 and V is TRBV5-1; 10 bases match TRBD1. This clonotype was sampled from an adult woman who had mild COVID-19 (a few samples of this study predate the infection). Cell type and time point are not known. CDR3 loop: CASSSTGGRDSPLHF. The DNA of the CDR3 is TGCGCCAGCAGCTCGACAGGGGGCAGGGATTCACCCCTCCACTTT.